Below, 18 T cell receptor gamma chains from the same sample are listed, as sequenced in a study of Vδ1+ human thymocytes. Sequences come from RNA converted to cDNA by reverse transcription. Multiplex PCR used pooled V-gene forward primers and a constant-region reverse primer to amplify CDR3s. TCRdb reran clone calling via CATT on the multiplex PCR reads. The table includes around 12,000 gamma-chain clones, about 47% detected once. Their antigens are not known. Study results and caveats: In the thymus, TRG and TRD repertoires looked highly polyclonal with Gaussian CDR3 lengths.

The source material was Vdelta1+ gamma-delta thymocytes from the thymus. The subset here: FACS-sorted CD3+ TCRalphabeta- TCRVdelta1+ TCRVdelta2- thymocytes. Receptor source: a boy younger than two who had congenital heart surgery.

As to this clone: Other DNA sequences of this sample code for an identical CDR3. The chain is built from TRGV9 and TRGJ1 or TRGJ2. Germline V CDR1 and CDR2: GITISATS, ISYDGTV (reference sequence). This CDR3 has 11 residues. J lost 12 bases, V lost 0 bases, and 5 bases had no gene match. CDR3 residues: CALWEVRWKLF. CDR3 in DNA: TGTGCCTTGTGGGAGGTGCGCTGGAAACTCTTT.

The chain recombines TRGV3 with TRGJ1 or TRGJ2. No J gene is reported in TCRdb; it was inferred here by comparing the DNA with germline. The V gene's germline CDR1 is VTNTFY and CDR2 YDVSTARD (reference sequence). V dropped 5 bases and J dropped 7; count of bases not matched to a gene: 8. The CDR3 runs 12 residues. The CDR3 sequence: CATWAGGYKKLF. In DNA form, the CDR3 reads TGTGCCACCTGGGCCGGTGGGTATAAGAAACTCTTT.

The V call is TRGV4, the J call TRGJ1 or TRGJ2. The J gene, missing from TCRdb, was assigned here through DNA to germline matching. Germline V CDR1 and CDR2: EGSTGY, YDSYTSSV. V trimming: 0 bases; J trimming: 12 bases; junction bases outside the gene matches: 11. The CDR3 consists of 13 residues. CDR3 protein: CATWDGPMNRKLF. CDR3 in DNA: TGTGCCACCTGGGATGGGCCAATGAATAGGAAACTCTTT.

As for this clone: The sample carries other DNA sequences with the same CDR3. The V and J genes are TRGV9 and TRGJ1 or TRGJ2. CDR3 size: 11 residues. Germline V gene lookup returns CDR1 GITISATS and CDR2 ISYDGTV (reference sequence). The trim removed 3 bases at V and 8 bases at J, leaving 4 bases unmatched. The CDR3 region has the DNA TGTGCCTTGTGGGAGACCCATAAGAAACTCTTT. It codes for CALWETHKKLF.

The chain carries TRGV9 and TRGJ1 or TRGJ2. Germline assignment: CDR1 GITISATS and CDR2 ISYDGTV (reference sequence). Trimming cost V 5 bases and J 6 bases; bases outside gene matches: 7. This CDR3 region has 12 residues. The DNA of the CDR3 is TGTGCCTTGTGGGCCCTGGGTTATAAGAAACTCTTT. Protein: CALWALGYKKLF.

There are a few counts of this clone. The chain uses TRGV5 and TRGJ1 or TRGJ2. V dropped 0 bases and J dropped 4; count of bases not matched to a gene: 9. This CDR3 is built from 15 residues. From germline, CDR1 is VINAFY and CDR2 YDVSNSKD. CDR3 DNA sequence: TGTGCCACCTGGGACAGGCCGGGATCCTATTATAAGAAACTCTTT. This translates into CATWDRPGSYYKKLF.

The chain joins TRGV8 to TRGJP2. The J gene, left out of TCRdb, was set here by checking the DNA against germline. Germline-derived CDR1 and CDR2 are VENAVY and YDSYNSRV. The CDR3 contains 15 residues. J gave up 2 bases and V 3 bases, and 6 bases lay outside the gene matches. The CDR3 sequence: CATWDPRSSDWIKTF. Here the CDR3 DNA reads TGTGCCACCTGGGATCCGAGGAGTAGTGATTGGATCAAGACGTTT.

The chain combines TRGV5 with TRGJ1 or TRGJ2. The J gene is not listed in TCRdb, so it was assigned here from a DNA match to germline. With 0 bases clipped from V and 9 bases from J, the junction kept 11 bases outside the gene matches. The CDR3 runs to 14 residues. Germline assignment: CDR1 VINAFY and CDR2 YDVSNSKD. In DNA, the CDR3 is TGTGCCACCTGGGACAGGCGCGGGTTAGGTAAGAAACTCTTT. Its translation is CATWDRRGLGKKLF.

The J gene was identified as TRGJ1 or TRGJ2, and no V gene was called. This CDR3 has 14 amino acids. The CDR3 bases are TGTGCCACCTGGGATCTGGGCGTTGATTATAAGAAACTCTTT. Amino acids: CATWDLGVDYKKLF.

The table lists this clone with a few counts. This chain joins TRGV8 and TRGJ1 or TRGJ2. J gave up 11 bases and V 3 bases, and 10 bases lay outside the gene matches. Per the germline V gene, CDR1 is VENAVY and CDR2 is YDSYNSRV. The CDR3 is made up of 12 amino acids. CDR3 coding DNA: TGTGCCACCTGGGATTGGTGCTTGGAGAAACTCTTT. It is translated as CATWDWCLEKLF.

The chain carries TRGV5 and TRGJ1 or TRGJ2. The V and J ends lost 1 base and 1 base, in that order; junction bases with no gene match: 4. The length of the CDR3 is 14 residues. Per germline, CDR1 VINAFY and CDR2 YDVSNSKD. The CDR3 here is CATWDRHNYYKKLF. CDR3 DNA: TGTGCCACCTGGGACAGACATAATTATTATAAGAAACTCTTT.

This clone was observed once. The chain couples TRGV9 to TRGJ1 or TRGJ2. Because TCRdb records no J gene, it was assigned here through a match of the DNA to germline. The CDR3 sequence is 11 residues long. Per germline, CDR1 GITISATS and CDR2 ISYDGTV (reference sequence). V dropped 2 bases and J dropped 10; count of bases not matched to a gene: 5. The CDR3 spells CALWEGKKKLF. DNA of the CDR3: TGTGCCTTGTGGGAGGGCAAGAAGAAACTCTTT.

The genes are TRGV4 and TRGJ1 or TRGJ2. No J gene was available from TCRdb, and it was assigned here by a germline match of the DNA. This CDR3 has 14 residues. V shed 3 bases, J shed 0 bases, and the junction held 5 bases outside the gene matches. Germline CDR1 EGSTGY, CDR2 YDSYTSSV. The CDR3 here is CATWDRSNYYKKLF. The CDR3 nucleotides are TGTGCCACCTGGGATCGATCGAATTATTATAAGAAACTCTTT.

The table lists this clone with a few counts. The rearrangement uses TRGV4 and TRGJ1 or TRGJ2. The CDR3 loop spans 14 amino acids. Trimming cost V 0 bases and J 9 bases; bases outside gene matches: 11. In germline, CDR1 is EGSTGY, CDR2 YDSYTSSV. The CDR3 region is CATWDGPVSTKKLF. As DNA, the CDR3 is TGTGCCACCTGGGATGGGCCCGTTTCTACTAAGAAACTCTTT.

The chain combines TRGV9 with TRGJ1 or TRGJ2. After removal of 10 bases from V and 5 bases from J, the junction contained 8 bases not matched to a gene. Germline V gene data show CDR1 as GITISATS and CDR2 as ISYDGTV (reference sequence). The CDR3 covers 11 residues. CDR3 residues: CAFTGNYKKLF. The DNA of the CDR3 is TGTGCCTTCACTGGTAATTATAAGAAACTCTTT.

The rearrangement uses TRGV2 and TRGJP2. Germline matching of the DNA provided the J gene here, since TCRdb leaves it blank. Germline V CDR1 and CDR2: EGSNGY, YDSYNSKV. Unmatched junction bases numbered 6, after V lost 5 bases and J lost 0 bases. The CDR3 runs to 15 residues. CDR3 sequence: CATWGTYSSDWIKTF. CDR3 DNA: TGTGCCACCTGGGGAACCTATAGTAGTGATTGGATCAAGACGTTT.

On this clone: Mismatch with germline at one junction end may stem from a read error. The rearrangement joins TRGV9 to TRGJ1 or TRGJ2. The germline V gene has CDR1 GITISATS and CDR2 ISYDGTV (reference sequence). This CDR3 has 11 amino acids. For the CDR3, the DNA is TGTGCCTTGTGGGATAGGTATAAGAAACTATTT. Translated: CALWDRYKKLF.

In regard to this clone: At the DNA level, this CDR3 is encoded by other sequences in the same sample as well. The V and J genes are TRGV4 and TRGJ1 or TRGJ2. Because TCRdb records no J gene, it was assigned here through a match of the DNA to germline. This CDR3 contains 13 residues. V lost 0 bases, J lost 7 bases, and 6 bases stayed unmatched. The germline V gene has CDR1 EGSTGY and CDR2 YDSYTSSV. The CDR3 DNA reads as TGTGCCACCTGGGATGGGCTGTGCTATAAGAAACTCTTT. Amino acids: CATWDGLCYKKLF.